The 2 T cell receptor beta chains reported below all come from one sample, sequenced in a study of CD8 T cells in ankylosing spondylitis. TCRdb itself ran the 5' RACE reads through MiXCR, one entry per CDR3 protein. The sample lists some 130,000 distinct CDR3 sequences, around 15% occurring once. Sequencing input: blood, either unsorted or a sorted T cell fraction (not recorded which). The receptors come from a female donor with ankylosing spondylitis or in good health (not recorded which).

This clonotype was seen a handful of times. The chain employs TRBV2 and TRBJ1-4; 10 bases agree with TRBD1. Germline trimming cut 6 bases from V and 7 bases from J; bases unmatched to any gene: 5. Germline loops: CDR1 SNHLY, CDR2 FYNNEI. This CDR3 spans 14 amino acids. The CDR3 region is CASSAWTGGEKLFF. The CDR3 DNA reads TGTGCCAGCAGCGCCTGGACAGGGGGTGAAAAACTGTTTTTT.

This clonotype was seen many times. The chain employs TRBV3-1 and TRBJ2-7; possibly TRBD2 for D (7 bases). The CDR3 contains 15 residues. From germline, CDR1 is LGHDT and CDR2 YNNKEL (reference sequence). V was pared by 4 bases and J by 7 bases, with 20 bases between. CDR3 protein: CASSPAGAMFGEQYF. CDR3 DNA sequence: TGTGCCAGCAGCCCGGCGGGGGCGATGTTCGGAGAGCAGTACTTC.